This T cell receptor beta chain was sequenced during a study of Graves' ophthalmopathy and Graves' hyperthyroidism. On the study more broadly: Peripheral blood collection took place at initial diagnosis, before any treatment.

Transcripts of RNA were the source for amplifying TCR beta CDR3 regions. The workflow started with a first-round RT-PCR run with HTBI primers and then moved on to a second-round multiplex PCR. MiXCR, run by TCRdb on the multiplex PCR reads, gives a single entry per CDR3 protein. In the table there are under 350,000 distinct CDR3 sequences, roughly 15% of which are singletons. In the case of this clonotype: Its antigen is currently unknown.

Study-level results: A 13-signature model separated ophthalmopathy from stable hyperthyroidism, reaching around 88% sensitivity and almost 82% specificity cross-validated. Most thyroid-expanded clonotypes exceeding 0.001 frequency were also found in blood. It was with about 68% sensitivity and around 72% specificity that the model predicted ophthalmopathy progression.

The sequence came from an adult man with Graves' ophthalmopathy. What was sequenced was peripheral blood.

In nucleotides, the CDR3 is TGTGCCAGTAGTATAGACCGGGCAGGGACGGGCAATCAGCCCCAGCATTTT. This encodes CASSIDRAGTGNQPQHF. The chain recombines TRBV19 with TRBJ1-5; TRBD1 is a possible D gene (5 bases). CDR3 size: 17 residues. Germline-derived CDR1 and CDR2 are LNHDA and SQIVND (reference sequence). The V end was cut by 0 bases, the J end by 2 bases, with 14 bases between.